One and the same sample provided the 5 T cell receptor beta chains below, sequenced in a study of lymphopenia after photon versus proton radiotherapy. The method was immunoSEQ multiplex PCR; TCRdb's version includes in-frame clones alone and lacks a portion of them. The table has 150,000 to 200,000 clones, less than 90% seen once. The sample was peripheral blood, taken from a patient treated with photon-based radiotherapy. The receptors come from a man aged 50 to 59 with gastric cancer.

V usage is TRBV4-2 and J usage is TRBJ2-5; D might be TRBD1 or TRBD2, each matching 7 bases. The length of the CDR3 is 14 residues. Germline loops: CDR1 LGHNA, CDR2 YNFKEQ. Trimming shortened V by 6 bases and J by 4 bases, and 15 bases separated the two germline ends. CDR3 in amino acids: CASSLQGEGETQYF. CDR3 nucleotides: TGTGCCAGCAGTCTTCAGGGGGAGGGAGAGACCCAGTACTTC.

The sample holds a few counts of this clone. This sequence joins TRBV30 and TRBJ2-7; tentatively, D is TRBD2 (5 bases). V was shortened by 6 bases and J by 3 bases, with 6 bases between the two germline ends. The CDR3 has 10 residues. Germline-derived CDR1 and CDR2 are GTSNPN and SVGIG (reference sequence). The CDR3 nucleotides are TGTGCCTGCGGGGTCTACGAGCAGTACTTC. Its translation: CACGVYEQYF. Looking up the rest from reference TRBV30 and TRBJ2-7 gives the full variable domain: SQTIHQWPATLVQPVGSPLSLECTVEGTSNPNLYWYRQAAGRGLQLLFYSVGIGQISSEVPQNLSASRPQDRQFILSSKKLLLSDSGFYLCACGVYEQYFGPGTRLTVT.

The genes are TRBV29-1 and TRBJ2-7; tentatively, D is TRBD1 or TRBD2 (5 bases each). Trimming shortened V by 4 bases and J by 5 bases, and 24 bases separated the two germline ends. The CDR3 length is 16 residues. CDR1 and CDR2 (germline): SQVTM, ANQGSEA. As DNA, the CDR3 is TGCAGCGTTGTTGAGGGACGAGCGCGGCAGGGACACGAGCAGTACTTC. Amino acids: CSVVEGRARQGHEQYF.

The chain employs TRBV5-6 and TRBJ2-7, with TRBD2 as a possible D gene (6 bases). Trimming cost V 4 bases and J 9 bases, with 20 bases left between them. This CDR3 contains 14 residues. CDR1 is SGHDT and CDR2 is YYEEEE in the germline V gene. The CDR3 protein is CASSPGLVNVGQYF. In DNA, the CDR3 is TGTGCCAGCAGCCCGGGACTGGTCAACGTGGGGCAGTACTTC.

The rearrangement joins TRBV2 to TRBJ2-2; D perhaps matches TRBD1 (5 bases). The CDR3 is 14 residues long. Germline V CDR1 and CDR2: SNHLY, FYNNEI. Trimming removed 7 bases at V and 4 bases at J, with 13 bases between. CDR3 sequence reads: CASIFGAGTGELFF. The CDR3 DNA reads TGTGCCAGCATTTTTGGGGCAGGCACCGGGGAGCTGTTTTTT.